This T cell receptor beta chain was obtained from a study of beta chain features in type 1 diabetes (dated by TCRdb to between 2017 and 2018). For the wider study: Mean age, gender distribution, total cell number and subset yield did not differ between patients and healthy donors. Regulatory and stem cell-like memory subsets were obtained from only 8 patients and roughly eight healthy donors, while naive and central memory subsets were obtained from all 28 donors. Across all samples, some 99 million sorted cells were examined, and cell number per subset correlated strongly with RNA yield. The study compared TCRB repertoires of sorted circulating CD4+ T cell subsets between recently diagnosed type 1 diabetes patients and matched healthy donors. Summary of the overall study and its limitations: PCR may preferentially amplify shorter templates, but because patient and control samples were amplified and corrected together, any resulting skew would affect both groups equally. Because cDNA was sequenced instead of genomic DNA, activated cells with high expression could be over-represented, although the groups did not differ in activation or CD3 levels. Because small numbers of individuals were included in the HLA sub-analyses, any influence of HLA type on TCRB rearrangement was left unresolved. A moderate but significant shortening of TCRB CDR3 length was observed in type 1 diabetes patients in all four CD4+ subsets. At VDJ recombination sites, type 1 diabetes patients had fewer insertions and more deleted nucleotides, which implies abnormalities in thymic rearrangement. The naive, central memory and regulatory TCRB repertoires appeared to resemble one another more closely among patients than among healthy donors.

From each donor, a single peripheral blood sample of about 100 mL on average was drawn into heparinised tubes. Naive, central memory, regulatory and stem cell-like memory CD4+ T cells were sorted on a BD FACSAria II using a panel including CD45RO, CCR7, CD25, CD127, CD95 and CD27. A purity above 98% was achieved for all sorted populations. PBMCs were isolated immediately by Lymphoprep density gradient centrifugation and stained directly without culture. So that batch effects would be minimized, each experiment stained and sorted samples in pairs, pairing one healthy donor with one patient. As to this clone: The antigen it recognizes is unknown. Base qualities are not provided; no much larger clone lies one nucleotide away.

The High Capacity cDNA Reverse Transcription Kit was used to reverse transcribe all of the isolated RNA, meaning that expressed TCRB transcripts were what got sequenced. Naive, central memory and regulatory T cell samples underwent deep immunoSEQ sequencing, averaging roughly 3.4 million total reads per sample. After sorted cells were lysed in RLT buffer, RNA was extracted with DNase-treated RNeasy Micro or Mini kits, with the choice depending on cell number. To prevent cross-contamination, every cell subset was processed on its own, while patient and healthy donor samples were processed together. TCRB sequences were amplified from cDNA with the immunoSEQ multiplex PCR, producing 87-bp fragments spanning the CDR3 region. Sequencing of the amplicons was performed on the Illumina HiSeq platform. The original methods were these. PCR bias was computationally corrected using synthetic template baselines, reads within Hamming distance 2 were collapsed, and singletons that could not be merged were discarded. Reads were aligned against IMGT so that V, D and J genes, CDR3 length and insertions or deletions at six rearrangement sites could be assigned. Clonotype counts were normalized to sorted cell number within each subset before computing true diversity and Gini coefficients with the tcR R package. Repertoire sharing was quantified using the overlap coefficient calculated on TCRB nucleotide sequences. Out-of-frame TCRB sequences from naive cells were analyzed to stand in for the pre-selection repertoire. TCRdb obtained this table from immuneACCESS and retained in-frame rearrangements with V and J assigned. These tables miss some clones; where compared with another copy, unresolved V genes account for less than half of the shortfall, and the remainder is unexplained. The D gene and trimming were derived from the DNA, and the V and J assignments and clone size from that table. This sample has under 550,000 clones in its table, and approximately 10% of those were observed once. The ten largest clonotypes hold about 0.042% of the sample.

This clonotype was sampled from a woman in her late teens or twenties in good health. Material: naive CD4+ T cells from blood. The sample's cell subset or site label is to be understood as: true naive CD4+ T cells.

The CDR3 reads CASSQVAGMKFF. The sequenced DNA: TGCGCCAGCAGCCAAGTGGCGGGAATGAAGTTCTTC. The chain is encoded by TRBV4-3 joined to TRBJ2-1; the best D guess is TRBD2, with 6 bases matching. The CDR1 and CDR2 encoded by the germline V gene are LGHNA and YSLEER. The junction shows trimming of 1 base on V and 14 bases on J, plus 12 bases between the germline ends. The CDR3 numbers 12 residues from cysteine through phenylalanine. Only the CDR3 region is kept as DNA, spanning 36 bases read in frame from base 1.